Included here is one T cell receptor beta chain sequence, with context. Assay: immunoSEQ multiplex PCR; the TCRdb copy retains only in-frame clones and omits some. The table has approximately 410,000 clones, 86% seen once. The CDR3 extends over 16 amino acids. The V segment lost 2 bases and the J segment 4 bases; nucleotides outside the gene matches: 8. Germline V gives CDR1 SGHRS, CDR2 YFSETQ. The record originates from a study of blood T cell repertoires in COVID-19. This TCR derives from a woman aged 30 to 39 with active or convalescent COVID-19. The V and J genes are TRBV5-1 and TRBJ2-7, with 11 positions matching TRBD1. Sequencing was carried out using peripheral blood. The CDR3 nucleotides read TGCGCCAGCAGCTTACCCGGGACAGGGGGTGTGTACGAGCAGTACTTC. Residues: CASSLPGTGGVYEQYF.